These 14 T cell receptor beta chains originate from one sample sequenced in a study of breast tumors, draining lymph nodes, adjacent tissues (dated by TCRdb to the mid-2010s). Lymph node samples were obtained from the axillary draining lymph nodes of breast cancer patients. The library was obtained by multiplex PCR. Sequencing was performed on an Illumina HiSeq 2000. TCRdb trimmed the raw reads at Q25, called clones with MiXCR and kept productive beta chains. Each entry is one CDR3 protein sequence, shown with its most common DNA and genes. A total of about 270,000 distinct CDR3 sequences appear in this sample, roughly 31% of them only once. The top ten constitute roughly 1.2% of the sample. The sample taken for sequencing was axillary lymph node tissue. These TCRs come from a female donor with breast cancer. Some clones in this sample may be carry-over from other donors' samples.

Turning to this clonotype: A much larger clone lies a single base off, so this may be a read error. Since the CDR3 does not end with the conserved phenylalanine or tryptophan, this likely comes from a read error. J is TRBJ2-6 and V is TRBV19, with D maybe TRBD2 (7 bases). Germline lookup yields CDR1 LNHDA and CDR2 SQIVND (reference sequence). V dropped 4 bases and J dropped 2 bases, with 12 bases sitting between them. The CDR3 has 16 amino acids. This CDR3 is CASSSGGRAGANVLTS. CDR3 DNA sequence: TGTGCCAGTAGTAGCGGGGGCAGGGCTGGGGCCAACGTCCTGACTTCC.

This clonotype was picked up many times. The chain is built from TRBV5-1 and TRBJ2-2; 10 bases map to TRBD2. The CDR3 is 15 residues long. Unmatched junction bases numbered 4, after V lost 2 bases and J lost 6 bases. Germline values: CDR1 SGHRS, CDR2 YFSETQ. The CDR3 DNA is TGCGCCAGCAGCTTAGCGGGAGGGCCTTCCGGGGAGCTGTTTTTT. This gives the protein CASSLAGGPSGELFF.

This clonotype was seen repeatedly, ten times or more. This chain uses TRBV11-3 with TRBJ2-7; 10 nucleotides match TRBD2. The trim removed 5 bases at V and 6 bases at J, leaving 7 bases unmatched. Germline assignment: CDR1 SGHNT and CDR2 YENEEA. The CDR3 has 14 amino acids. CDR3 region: CASSPSGRASEQYF. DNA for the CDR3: TGTGCCAGCAGCCCCAGCGGGAGGGCCTCCGAGCAGTACTTC.

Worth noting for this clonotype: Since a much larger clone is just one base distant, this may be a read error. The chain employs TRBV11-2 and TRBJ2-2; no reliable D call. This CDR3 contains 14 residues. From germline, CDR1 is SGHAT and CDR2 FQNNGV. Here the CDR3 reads CARSLDRMAGELFF. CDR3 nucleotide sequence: TGTGCCAGAAGCTTAGATCGGATGGCCGGGGAGCTGTTTTTT.

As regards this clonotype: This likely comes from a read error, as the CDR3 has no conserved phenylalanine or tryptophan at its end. The CDR3 is CASSVRGYTDTQYL. DNA for the CDR3: TGTGCCAGCAGCGTAAGAGGATACACGGATACGCAGTATTTG. This chain joins TRBV9 and TRBJ2-3; D unresolved. V was shortened by 1 base and J by 6 bases, with 12 bases between the two germline ends. Looked up from germline, CDR1 is SGDLS and CDR2 is YYNGEE. The CDR3 is 14 amino acids.

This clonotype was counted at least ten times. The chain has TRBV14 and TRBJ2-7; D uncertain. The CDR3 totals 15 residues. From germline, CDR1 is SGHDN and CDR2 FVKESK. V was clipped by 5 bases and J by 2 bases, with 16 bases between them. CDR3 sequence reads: CASSLEAAPTYEQYF. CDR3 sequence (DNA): TGTGCCAGCAGCTTAGAGGCTGCCCCAACCTACGAGCAGTACTTC.

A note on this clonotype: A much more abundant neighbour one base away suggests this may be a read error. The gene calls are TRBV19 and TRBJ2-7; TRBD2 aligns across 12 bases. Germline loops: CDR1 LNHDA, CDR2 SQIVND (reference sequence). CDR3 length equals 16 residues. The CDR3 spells CASSGVSGTSGYEQHF. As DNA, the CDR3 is TGTGCCAGTAGTGGGGTCTCCGGGACTAGCGGGTACGAGCAGCACTTC.

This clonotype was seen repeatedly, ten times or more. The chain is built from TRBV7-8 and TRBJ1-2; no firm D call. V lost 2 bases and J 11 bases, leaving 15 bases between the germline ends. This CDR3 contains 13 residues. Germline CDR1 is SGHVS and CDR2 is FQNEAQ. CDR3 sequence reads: CASSLIVDKQYTF. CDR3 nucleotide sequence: TGTGCCAGCAGCTTAATCGTAGACAAGCAGTACACCTTC.

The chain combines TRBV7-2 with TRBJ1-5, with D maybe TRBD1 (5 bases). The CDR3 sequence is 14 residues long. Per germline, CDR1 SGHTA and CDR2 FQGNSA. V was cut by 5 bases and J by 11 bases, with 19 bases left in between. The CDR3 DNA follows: TGTGCCAGCAGCCCTAGGGGCGGGAGCGAGACCCAGCATTTT. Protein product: CASSPRGGSETQHF.

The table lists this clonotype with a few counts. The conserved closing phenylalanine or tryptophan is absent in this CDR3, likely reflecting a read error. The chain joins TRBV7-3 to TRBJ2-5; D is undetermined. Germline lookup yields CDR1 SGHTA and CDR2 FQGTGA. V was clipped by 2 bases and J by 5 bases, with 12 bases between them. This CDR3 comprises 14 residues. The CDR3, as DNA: TGTGCCAGCAGCTTAGTCGGTAGCTTCGAGACCCAGTACCTC. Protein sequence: CASSLVGSFETQYL.

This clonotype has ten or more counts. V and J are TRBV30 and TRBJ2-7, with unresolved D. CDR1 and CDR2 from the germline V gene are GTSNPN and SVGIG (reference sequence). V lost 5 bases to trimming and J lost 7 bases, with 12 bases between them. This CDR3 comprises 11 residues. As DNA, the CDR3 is TGTGCCTGGGGACGGGCCTGGGAGCAGTACTTC. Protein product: CAWGRAWEQYF.

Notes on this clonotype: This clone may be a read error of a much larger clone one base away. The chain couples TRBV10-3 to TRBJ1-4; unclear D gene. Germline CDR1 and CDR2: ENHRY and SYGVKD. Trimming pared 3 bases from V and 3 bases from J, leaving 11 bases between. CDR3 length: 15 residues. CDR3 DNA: TGTGCCATCAGTGAACGGGTTGCAGCTAATGAAAAACTGTTTTTT. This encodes CAISERVAANEKLFF.

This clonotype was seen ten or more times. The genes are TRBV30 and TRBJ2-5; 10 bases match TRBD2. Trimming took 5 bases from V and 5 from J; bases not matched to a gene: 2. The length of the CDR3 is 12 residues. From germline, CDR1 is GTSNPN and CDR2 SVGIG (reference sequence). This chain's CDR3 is CAWVTSGETQYF. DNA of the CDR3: TGTGCCTGGGTGACTAGCGGGGAGACCCAGTACTTC. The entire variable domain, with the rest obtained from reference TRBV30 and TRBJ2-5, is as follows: SQTIHQWPATLVQPVGSPLSLECTVEGTSNPNLYWYRQAAGRGLQLLFYSVGIGQISSEVPQNLSASRPQDRQFILSSKKLLLSDSGFYLCAWVTSGETQYFGPGTRLLVL.

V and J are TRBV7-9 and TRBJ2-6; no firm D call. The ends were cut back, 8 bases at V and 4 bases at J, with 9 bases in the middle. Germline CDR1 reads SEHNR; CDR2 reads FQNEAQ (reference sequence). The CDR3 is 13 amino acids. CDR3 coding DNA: TGTGCCAGCGCCGGAACAGGGGCCAACGTCCTGACTTTC. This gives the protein CASAGTGANVLTF.